This TCR beta chain was captured in a study of blood T cells in healthy people across ages. Study-level findings and limits: TCR beta diversity, measured per million T cells, fell in a roughly linear way with age.

Of note for this clonotype: Antigen: not known.

Deletions cut 4 bases from V and 1 base from J, with 14 bases between. CDR1 is DFQATT, CDR2 SNEGSKA, per germline (reference sequence). The CDR3 has 15 amino acids. The second PCR ran roughly 6 to 11 cycles with a sample-barcoded 5' primer and J-beta primers. TCRdb re-called the 5' RACE reads through MiXCR, storing one row per CDR3 protein. The table records 950,000 to 1,200,000 distinct CDR3 sequences, around two fifths of them present only once. The sample providers were healthy Caucasian people from Russia, aged about 6 to 90. Isolation yielded PBMCs, at least 7 million per sample, in every case. V usage is TRBV20-1 and J usage is TRBJ1-3; D unclear. This receptor was taken from a man aged 18 to 30 in good health. Sequencing used blood. CDR3 nucleotides: TGCAGTGCTAAAGGCCGGGAAACTTCTGGAAACACCATATATTTT. It specifies CSAKGRETSGNTIYF.